These 15 T cell receptor beta chains were sequenced from one sample in a study of beta chain features in type 1 diabetes. Since all of the isolated RNA was reverse transcribed, expressed TCRB transcripts were what got sequenced. The repertoire was sequenced with immunoSEQ multiplex PCR; TCRdb's copy has only in-frame clones and lacks some. The sample yields hundreds of thousands of clones, roughly 8% seen once. Sequences were obtained from central memory CD4+ T cells from blood. The receptors originated from a woman under 30 in good health.

The J gene is TRBJ1-3, the V gene TRBV5-4; D is possibly TRBD1 (5 bases). Germline lookup yields CDR1 SGHNT and CDR2 YYREEE (reference sequence). This CDR3 contains 15 residues. The ends were cut back, 0 bases at V and 2 bases at J, with 9 bases in the middle. This chain's CDR3 is CASSLAGGTGNTIYF. CDR3 DNA: TGTGCCAGCAGCTTGGCCGGGGGAACTGGAAACACCATATATTTT.

The chain employs TRBV2 and TRBJ2-5; 8 bases are a match to TRBD2. The CDR3 is 14 residues long. The V gene end was trimmed by 2 bases and the J gene end by 8 bases; junction bases not matched to a gene: 7. Looked up from germline, CDR1 is SNHLY and CDR2 is FYNNEI. CDR3 in amino acids: CASSEIAGSRTQYF. DNA of the CDR3: TGTGCCAGCAGTGAAATAGCGGGGTCTCGAACCCAGTACTTC.

This clone was detected many times. This chain connects TRBV2 to TRBJ2-6; tentative D call: TRBD1 (5 bases). The CDR3 covers 15 residues. Germline loops: CDR1 SNHLY, CDR2 FYNNEI. The V end was cut by 8 bases, the J end by 3 bases, with 14 bases between. The CDR3 DNA follows: TGTGCCAGCCGAACCAGACAGTTTGGGGCCAACGTCCTGACTTTC. Translated, it gives CASRTRQFGANVLTF.

This chain connects TRBV11-2 to TRBJ1-2; D gene uncertain. Between the trimmed V and J ends, which lost 6 bases and 5 bases, there was a span of 13 bases. Germline values: CDR1 SGHAT, CDR2 FQNNGV. The CDR3 spans 13 residues. The DNA of the CDR3 is TGTGCCAGCAGACCTGCCGGGCATTATGGCTACACCTTC. It codes for CASRPAGHYGYTF. Using reference TRBV11-2 and TRBJ1-2 for the parts outside the CDR3, the full variable domain is EAGVAQSPRYKIIEKRQSVAFWCNPISGHATLYWYQQILGQGPKLLIQFQNNGVVDDSQLPKDRFSAERLKGVDSTLKIQPAKLEDSAVYLCASRPAGHYGYTFGSGTRLTVV.

This clone showed up just a few times. The chain has TRBV10-2 and TRBJ2-1, with TRBD1 matching 10 bases. The CDR3 is made up of 15 amino acids. CDR1 is WSHSY, CDR2 SAAADI, per germline. V was pared by 4 bases and J by 8 bases, with 8 bases of the junction left unmatched. CDR3 nucleotide sequence: TGCGCCAGCAGTGGAAGTGACAGGGGGCTCGATGAGCAGTTCTTC. Its translation: CASSGSDRGLDEQFF.

The rearrangement joins TRBV6-1 to TRBJ2-2; 7 bases are shared with TRBD1. V gave up 6 bases and J gave up 1 base; unmatched junction bases: 5. Germline CDR1 is MNHNS and CDR2 is SASEGT. There are 15 residues in the CDR3. CDR3 in amino acids: CASRGTVLNTGELFF. The CDR3 DNA is TGTGCCAGCAGGGGGACAGTGTTGAACACCGGGGAGCTGTTTTTT.

The rearrangement links TRBV19 to TRBJ2-1; D gene unclear. Trimming took off 9 bases at V and 4 bases at J, with 22 bases between the two ends. The CDR3 is made up of 16 amino acids. Germline V lookup: CDR1 LNHDA, CDR2 SQIVND (reference sequence). CDR3: CASDPGVGRIYNEQFF. The CDR3 DNA reads TGTGCCAGCGATCCTGGGGTCGGGCGTATATACAATGAGCAGTTCTTC.

This clone showed up just a few times. The genes are TRBV18 and TRBJ2-3, with a weak D call TRBD2 (5 bases). The CDR3 spans 14 residues. Germline loops: CDR1 KGHSH, CDR2 LQKENI. V lost 5 bases and J lost 2, with 11 bases in between. The CDR3 spells CASSISGATDTQYF. The CDR3 coding sequence is TGTGCCAGCTCAATAAGCGGCGCCACAGATACGCAGTATTTT.

This clone has only a few counts. The J gene is TRBJ2-1, the V gene TRBV11-2, with D perhaps matching TRBD1 (6 bases). This CDR3 spans 15 amino acids. Between the trimmed V and J ends, which lost 0 bases and 4 bases, there was a span of 10 bases. Germline V lookup: CDR1 SGHAT, CDR2 FQNNGV. CDR3 sequence reads: CASSLDGGTYNEQFF. As DNA, the CDR3 is TGTGCCAGCAGCTTAGATGGGGGCACTTACAATGAGCAGTTCTTC. Based on the CDR3 plus reference TRBV11-2 and TRBJ2-1, the full variable domain is EAGVAQSPRYKIIEKRQSVAFWCNPISGHATLYWYQQILGQGPKLLIQFQNNGVVDDSQLPKDRFSAERLKGVDSTLKIQPAKLEDSAVYLCASSLDGGTYNEQFFGPGTRLTVL.

This clone was observed a few times. This chain uses TRBV7-2 with TRBJ2-1, with TRBD2 matching 10 bases. The CDR3 runs to 18 residues. From germline, CDR1 is SGHTA and CDR2 FQGNSA. J lost 6 bases, V lost 5 bases, and 16 bases had no gene match. CDR3 loop: CASSPLRAGGPGSNEQFF. The CDR3 region has the DNA TGTGCCAGCAGCCCGTTGCGAGCGGGAGGGCCCGGGAGCAATGAGCAGTTCTTC.

This chain links TRBV5-6 with TRBJ2-5; weak D call: TRBD2 (6 bases). The germline CDR1 and CDR2 sequences are SGHDT and YYEEEE. CDR3 length: 15 residues. V gave up 2 bases and J gave up 2 bases, with 13 bases separating them. CDR3 bases: TGTGCCAGCAGCTTCTTGGGGGGTTCTCAAGAGACCCAGTACTTC. Amino acid sequence: CASSFLGGSQETQYF.

The table lists this clone with a few counts. The genes are TRBV15 and TRBJ1-1; 8 bases are a match to TRBD1. Trimming cost V 0 bases and J 5 bases; bases outside gene matches: 8. The CDR3 totals 16 residues. Germline CDR1 reads LNHNV; CDR2 reads YYDKDF (reference sequence). The CDR3 sequence: CATSRDLDRALTEAFF. CDR3 nucleotides: TGTGCCACCAGCAGAGATTTGGACAGGGCGTTGACTGAAGCTTTCTTT.

This clone was picked up a small number of times. The chain links TRBV5-4 to TRBJ2-7, with D perhaps TRBD2 (5 bases). V gave up 4 bases and J gave up 2 bases, with 13 bases separating them. The V gene's germline CDR1 is SGHNT and CDR2 YYREEE (reference sequence). CDR3 length equals 14 residues. CDR3 sequence: CASSPIASPYEQYF. The CDR3 DNA reads TGTGCCAGCAGCCCCATAGCGTCCCCCTACGAGCAGTACTTC.

There are many counts of this clone. The chain has TRBV28 and TRBJ2-5; TRBD1 or TRBD2 may be the D gene (6 bases each). The CDR3 covers 16 residues. Trimming pared 4 bases from V and 5 bases from J, leaving 20 bases between. Germline lookup yields CDR1 MDHEN and CDR2 SYDVKM. Written as DNA, the CDR3 is TGTGCCAGCAGTTACCCCCCCGGGGGCGCCCCCGAGACCCAGTACTTC. The encoded protein is CASSYPPGGAPETQYF.

The V call is TRBV4-1, the J call TRBJ1-2; D gene uncertain. The CDR3 runs 16 residues. The germline V and J ends were trimmed by 4 bases and 2 bases, with 17 bases remaining between them. Germline loops: CDR1 MGHRA, CDR2 YSYEKL. CDR3 nucleotides: TGCGCCAGCAGCCGACGCGAGGGCGAACGGAACTATGGCTACACCTTC. Amino acid sequence: CASSRREGERNYGYTF.